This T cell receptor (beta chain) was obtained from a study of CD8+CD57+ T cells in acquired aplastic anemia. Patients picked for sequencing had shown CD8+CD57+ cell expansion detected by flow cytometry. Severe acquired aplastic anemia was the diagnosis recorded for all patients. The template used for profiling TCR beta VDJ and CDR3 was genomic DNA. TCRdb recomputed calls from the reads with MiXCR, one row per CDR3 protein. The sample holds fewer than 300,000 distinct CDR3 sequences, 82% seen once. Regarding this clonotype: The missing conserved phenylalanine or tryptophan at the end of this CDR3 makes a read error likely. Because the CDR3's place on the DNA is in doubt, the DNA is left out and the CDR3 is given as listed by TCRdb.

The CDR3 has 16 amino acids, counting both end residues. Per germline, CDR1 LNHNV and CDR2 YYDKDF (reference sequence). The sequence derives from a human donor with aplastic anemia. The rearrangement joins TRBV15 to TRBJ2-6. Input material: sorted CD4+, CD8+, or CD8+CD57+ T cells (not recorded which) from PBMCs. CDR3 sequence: CATSRAGSQEAQYLAL.